Given below is one T cell receptor (beta chain) in context. What it recognizes is unknown. This sample is part of a study of graft-versus-host responses after intestinal transplantation. Overall study context: Induction using anti-thymocyte globulin, followed by tacrolimus and steroids for about three years, was given to all recipients. Study results and caveats: Among recipient marrow samples, GvH clones were found; some appeared first in ileum or blood. Among circulating GvH clones, peak levels were associated with early post-transplant declines in HvG clones.

This table comes from immunoSEQ multiplex PCR, and its TCRdb copy is limited to in-frame clones, with some not included. The sample lists about 70,000 clones, roughly 91% occurring once. V dropped 0 bases and J dropped 1 base, with 13 bases sitting between them. Germline V lookup: CDR1 MNHNS, CDR2 SASEGT. The CDR3 runs to 18 residues. Source: unstimulated CD8+ T cells sorted from spleen or lymph node cells, taken before intestinal transplant. V usage is TRBV6-1 and J usage is TRBJ1-6, with D perhaps TRBD1 (5 bases). The TCR was taken from a human donor who received an intestinal transplant. The CDR3 bases are TGTGCCAGCAGTGAAGCGGGACTGGGAGGATCCTATAATTCACCCCTCCACTTT. Translation: CASSEAGLGGSYNSPLHF.